The clone carrying this T cell receptor (beta chain) has only a few counts. Reverse transcription of roughly 0.5 to 1 ug RNA was carried out with random hexamers. The method of amplification for TCR beta CDR3 was immunoSEQ multiplex PCR, covering 54 Vbeta and 13 Jbeta. A single record per CDR3 protein comes from TCRdb applying MiXCR to the immunoSEQ multiplex PCR reads. The repertoire holds hundreds of thousands of distinct CDR3 sequences, with approximately 85% as singletons. The V end was cut by 2 bases, the J end by 2 bases, with 13 bases between. Germline CDR1 MNHNS, CDR2 SASEGT. The CDR3 is 15 residues long. This entry comes from a study of CD8 T cells in Susac syndrome. Through negative isolation, CD4+ and CD8+ T cells were obtained, while TEMRA cells were enriched using FACS.

The sequencing sample was made of CD8+ T cells from PBMCs. The rearrangement joins TRBV6-1 to TRBJ2-7; possibly TRBD1 or TRBD2 for D (5 bases each). The source is a human donor with multiple sclerosis. CDR3 residues: CASSENWDGPYEQYF. DNA for the CDR3: TGTGCCAGCAGTGAAAATTGGGACGGACCCTACGAGCAGTACTTC.